One T cell receptor (beta chain) is described in this entry. Its antigen is unknown. This sample was taken from a study of T cell repertoires in cytomegalovirus infection. V was clipped by 1 base and J by 0 bases, with 22 bases between them. The CDR3 extends over 20 amino acids. The V gene's germline CDR1 is MGHRA and CDR2 YSYEKL. TCRdb redid the calling of the reads with MiXCR, one entry per CDR3 protein. The table has roughly 860,000 distinct CDR3 sequences, 30% to 35% seen once. The sequence came from a human donor in good health (CMV status not recorded). Some clones in this sample may be carry-over from other donors' samples. This chain joins TRBV4-1 and TRBJ1-3; D gene ambiguous. The source was cultured CD8+ T cells from PBMCs, collected from culture after CMV antigen stimulation. Written as DNA, the CDR3 is TGCGCCAGCAGCCAAGCCCAGACCCTTCCTACGAGCGCCTCTGGAAACACCATATATTTT. It encodes CASSQAQTLPTSASGNTIYF.